This TCR beta chain is drawn from a study of Ad26.COV2.S vaccination and SARS-CoV-2 variants. Study-wide background: The donor was enrolled in the Ad26.COV2.S arm of the COV1001 trial. Ad26.COV2.S was injected intramuscularly once or twice, 56 days apart.

The CDR3 contains 17 residues. The V gene lost 1 base and the J gene lost 2 bases, with 16 bases spanning the gap. Germline assignment: CDR1 SGHAT and CDR2 FQNNGV. Profiling relied on immunoSEQ multiplex PCR, and the TCRdb table lists in-frame clones only, not all of them. The sample yields 380,000 or so clones, around 88% seen once. The treatment: approximately 18 received Ad26.COV2.S at low or high dose, single or two shots; 5 received placebo; per-sample allocation not given. Day 63 following the first vaccine or placebo injection was when the samples were taken. The donor's status was that of an adult aged 18-55 years in Boston. Ad26.COV2.S expressed prefusion-stabilized spike from the original Wuhan strain.

The receptor's source is a person aged 18-65 years who received the Ad26.COV2.S COVID-19 vaccine or a placebo. The chain carries TRBV11-2 and TRBJ2-3; D may correspond to TRBD1 or TRBD2 (5 bases each). The material sequenced was peripheral blood, taken in a trial of Ad26.COV2.S vaccine versus placebo. The CDR3 sequence is CASSLGAGQDNTDTQYF. DNA of the CDR3: TGTGCCAGCAGCTTAGGGGCGGGCCAGGACAACACAGATACGCAGTATTTT.